The 25 T cell receptor beta chains reported below all come from one sample, sequenced in a study of CD8 T cells in ankylosing spondylitis. The study's findings and limits: A motif in TCR beta, a set of under 10 highly homologous variants, appeared characteristic of ankylosing spondylitis blood.

TCRdb recomputed calls from the 5' RACE reads with MiXCR, one row per CDR3 protein. The sample shows hundreds of thousands of distinct CDR3 sequences, approximately 26% of them seen only once. Their antigens remain unidentified. The sample comprised blood, either unsorted or a sorted T cell fraction (not recorded which). The receptors stem from a male donor with ankylosing spondylitis.

This clonotype was recorded a few times. V is TRBV6-5 and J is TRBJ1-2; D may be TRBD1 (6 bases). The V end lost 2 bases, the J end lost 5 bases, and 18 bases lay between the germline ends. Germline V gene sequence: CDR1 MNHEY, CDR2 SVGAGI. The CDR3 consists of 16 residues. CDR3 nucleotides: TGTGCCAGCAGTTACATTTGGAGGGGGACTGCTTATGGCTACACCTTC. Translating gives CASSYIWRGTAYGYTF.

The chain is built from TRBV7-8 and TRBJ2-7; D possibly uses TRBD1 or TRBD2 (6 bases each). CDR1 and CDR2 (germline): SGHVS, FQNEAQ. The CDR3 contains 13 residues. V was shortened by 5 bases and J by 6 bases, with 14 bases between the two germline ends. CDR3 in DNA: TGTGCCAGCAGCGGAGAGAGGGGGGTCGAGCAGTACGTC. Translating it yields CASSGERGVEQYV.

The rearrangement uses TRBV19 and TRBJ2-1; D ambiguous. This CDR3 contains 13 residues. Trimming pared 3 bases from V and 10 bases from J, leaving 13 bases between. CDR1 is LNHDA, CDR2 SQIVND, per germline (reference sequence). Written as DNA, the CDR3 is TGTGCCAGTAGTATCCGAGGCCCGCCGGAGCAGTTCTTC. This encodes CASSIRGPPEQFF. The full variable domain, with the rest looked up from reference TRBV19 and TRBJ2-1, is DGGITQSPKYLFRKEGQNVTLSCEQNLNHDAMYWYRQDPGQGLRLIYYSQIVNDFQKGDIAEGYSVSREKKESFPLTVTSAQKNPTAFYLCASSIRGPPEQFFGPGTRLTVL.

This CDR3 is CATSHPGMSETQYF. CDR3 in DNA: TGTGCCACCAGCCATCCCGGGATGTCAGAGACCCAGTACTTC. The gene calls are TRBV24-1 and TRBJ2-5, with D maybe TRBD2 (5 bases). Germline values: CDR1 KGHDR, CDR2 SFDVKD. Trimming removed 7 bases from V and 4 bases from J, with 15 bases in between. There are 14 residues in the CDR3.

V gene TRBV5-1 combines with J gene TRBJ2-7; D not certain. CDR1 is SGHRS, CDR2 YFSETQ, per germline. The germline V and J ends were trimmed by 3 bases and 0 bases, with 10 bases remaining between them. The CDR3 has 14 amino acids. CDR3 nucleotides: TGCGCCAGCAGCTGGACGGTTAGCTCCTACGAGCAGTACGTC. Encoded protein: CASSWTVSSYEQYV.

This clonotype came up a few times. This chain connects TRBV12-3 or TRBV12-4 to TRBJ2-5; no definite D call. CDR3 length: 15 residues. The germline V and J ends were trimmed by 1 base and 2 bases, with 11 bases remaining between them. The CDR3 is CASSLGQLQQETQYF. CDR3 bases: TGTGCCAGCAGTTTAGGGCAGCTCCAGCAAGAGACCCAGTACTTC.

Remarks on this clonotype: This CDR3 is missing its conserved last phenylalanine or tryptophan, likely due to a read error. The rearrangement links TRBV7-8 to TRBJ2-3; D is uncertain. The CDR3 contains 14 residues. V lost 5 bases and J lost 5, with 14 bases in between. Looked up from germline, CDR1 is SGHVS and CDR2 is FQNEAQ. CDR3 coding DNA: TGTGCCAGCAGCCAAAACCTCATGGAAGATACGCAGTATCTT. This encodes CASSQNLMEDTQYL.

V usage is TRBV25-1 and J usage is TRBJ2-1, with no clear D. The CDR3 sequence is 14 residues long. Between the trimmed V and J ends, which lost 4 bases and 8 bases, there was a span of 15 bases. Germline CDR1 and CDR2: MGHDK and SYGVNS. The chain's CDR3 is CASSGVGPGHEQFF. CDR3 sequence (DNA): TGTGCCAGCAGTGGGGTTGGCCCGGGCCATGAGCAGTTCTTC.

The chain uses TRBV3-1 and TRBJ2-1; no firm D call. The germline CDR1 and CDR2 sequences are LGHDT and YNNKEL (reference sequence). The CDR3 runs 14 residues. V was clipped by 1 base and J by 12 bases, with 16 bases between them. CDR3 bases: TGTGCCAGCAGCCAAGTATATAACCCCCACGGGCAGTTCTTC. This codes for CASSQVYNPHGQFF.

The chain is built from TRBV12-3 or TRBV12-4 and TRBJ2-7; D not resolved. The CDR3 totals 12 residues. V was clipped by 3 bases and J by 5 bases, with 8 bases between them. CDR3 DNA sequence: TGTGCCAGCAGTTTGGTGAAGGACGAGCAGTACTTC. Its protein product is CASSLVKDEQYF.

There are many counts of this clonotype. The V gene is TRBV19, the J gene TRBJ2-2; D is possibly TRBD1 (5 bases). Germline V gives CDR1 LNHDA, CDR2 SQIVND (reference sequence). Trimming took off 2 bases at V and 0 bases at J, with 7 bases between the two ends. CDR3 length: 15 amino acids. Written as DNA, the CDR3 is TGTGCCAGTAGTATACGGACACCGAACACCGGGGAGCTGTTTTTT. Its translation is CASSIRTPNTGELFF.

V and J are TRBV9 and TRBJ1-4; D remains ambiguous. V was shortened by 4 bases and J by 6 bases, with 13 bases between the two germline ends. The CDR3 spans 14 residues. Germline lookup yields CDR1 SGDLS and CDR2 YYNGEE. CDR3 coding DNA: TGTGCCAGCAGCTTGACTTTAGGTGATGAAAAACTGTTTTTT. Residues: CASSLTLGDEKLFF.

This clonotype was picked up a small number of times. The genes are TRBV5-1 and TRBJ1-1, with TRBD1 identical over 12 bases. The ends lost 5 bases at V and 1 base at J; junction bases unmatched: 12. This CDR3 is built from 18 residues. Germline assignment: CDR1 SGHRS and CDR2 YFSETQ. The CDR3 sequence: CASRFDTGTGGWNTEAFF. The CDR3 DNA follows: TGCGCCAGCAGATTTGACACCGGGACAGGGGGCTGGAACACTGAAGCTTTCTTT.

This clonotype has more than one count but fewer than ten. The chain carries TRBV12-3 or TRBV12-4 and TRBJ2-2; D call uncertain. The CDR3 consists of 12 residues. CDR3 in amino acids: CAVGWDTGELFF. The DNA of the CDR3 is TGTGCGGTAGGGTGGGACACCGGGGAGCTGTTTTTT.

In this sample, this clonotype turned up a few times. This sequence joins TRBV20-1 and TRBJ2-3; the D gene is possibly TRBD1 (6 bases). The length of the CDR3 is 13 residues. Germline-derived CDR1 and CDR2 are DFQATT and SNEGSKA (reference sequence). In DNA form, the CDR3 reads TGCAGGACCACAGGGCTCCTGACAGATACGCAGTATTTT. Residues: CRTTGLLTDTQYF.

This clonotype was detected a few times. The V and J genes are TRBV10-3 and TRBJ1-1; maybe TRBD1 (5 bases). The V end was cut by 3 bases, the J end by 3 bases, with 14 bases between. Germline CDR1 reads ENHRY; CDR2 reads SYGVKD. The CDR3 is made up of 15 amino acids. The chain's CDR3 is CAISERDPRDTEAFF. The CDR3 DNA follows: TGTGCCATCAGTGAACGGGACCCGAGGGACACTGAAGCTTTCTTT.

This sequence joins TRBV6-5 and TRBJ2-3; 8 bases align to TRBD1. V was pared by 0 bases and J by 1 base, with 3 bases of the junction left unmatched. Germline values: CDR1 MNHEY, CDR2 SVGAGI. This CDR3 region has 16 residues. The CDR3 coding sequence is TGTGCCAGCAGTTACTCTACAGGGGGTGGCACAGATACGCAGTATTTT. Residues: CASSYSTGGGTDTQYF.

V usage is TRBV12-3 or TRBV12-4 and J usage is TRBJ1-1; perhaps TRBD1 as D (6 bases). With 6 bases removed from V and 0 bases from J, the gap between germline ends came to 14 bases. The CDR3 totals 15 residues. The CDR3 region has the DNA TGTGCCAGCAGCCAGGCAGGGGCATTGAACACTGAAGCTTTCTTT. This translates into CASSQAGALNTEAFF.

The gene calls are TRBV4-1 and TRBJ2-1, with 12 bases that match TRBD2. The length of the CDR3 is 17 residues. Unmatched junction bases numbered 10, after V lost 0 bases and J lost 10 bases. Germline V CDR1 and CDR2: MGHRA, YSYEKL. The CDR3 DNA reads TGCGCCAGCAGCCAAGAAATCTCACTAGCGGGGGGAGTGGAGCAGTTCTTC. This sequence encodes CASSQEISLAGGVEQFF.

This clonotype appeared a few times. V gene TRBV5-1 combines with J gene TRBJ1-2; no firm D call. V dropped 2 bases and J dropped 4 bases, with 9 bases sitting between them. This CDR3 is built from 13 residues. Germline lookup yields CDR1 SGHRS and CDR2 YFSETQ. In DNA form, the CDR3 reads TGCGCCAGCAGCTTAACAAGTATCTATGGCTACACCTTC. This gives the protein CASSLTSIYGYTF. Full variable domain (missing parts from reference TRBV5-1 and TRBJ1-2): KAGVTQTPRYLIKTRGQQVTLSCSPISGHRSVSWYQQTPGQGLQFLFEYFSETQRNKGNFPGRFSGRQFSNSRSEMNVSTLELGDSALYLCASSLTSIYGYTFGSGTRLTVV.

The chain combines TRBV10-1 with TRBJ2-1, with D possibly TRBD1 on 5 matching bases. This CDR3 has 15 residues. Trimming pared 3 bases from V and 2 bases from J, leaving 11 bases between. Germline CDR1 and CDR2: WNHNN and SYGVQD (reference sequence). The CDR3 DNA sequence: TGCGCCAGCAGTGAAGGGGTAAGGCCCTACAATGAGCAGTTCTTC. The encoded protein is CASSEGVRPYNEQFF.

This clonotype was found many times. The chain joins TRBV7-6 to TRBJ1-3; D ambiguous. Germline V gene lookup returns CDR1 SGHVS and CDR2 FNYEAQ. V lost 0 bases to trimming and J lost 0 bases, with 6 bases between them. This CDR3 spans 15 amino acids. The DNA of the CDR3 is TGTGCCAGCAGCTTAGCCGGGTCCTCTGGAAACACCATATATTTT. It translates to CASSLAGSSGNTIYF.

The chain combines TRBV12-3 or TRBV12-4 with TRBJ1-1, with a tentative D call TRBD1 (5 bases). Trimming took off 3 bases at V and 5 bases at J, with 16 bases between the two ends. The CDR3 extends over 15 amino acids. The CDR3 DNA reads as TGTGCCAGCAGTTTTTGGACAAACAGAAAAACTGAAGCTTTCTTT. Amino acids: CASSFWTNRKTEAFF.

There are a few counts of this clonotype. The rearrangement uses TRBV12-3 or TRBV12-4 and TRBJ2-2; D is undetermined. Trimming pared 5 bases from V and 0 bases from J, leaving 7 bases between. The CDR3 is 14 residues long. The CDR3 sequence: CASSRTSNTGELFF. The CDR3 coding sequence is TGTGCCAGCAGTCGGACGTCGAACACCGGGGAGCTGTTTTTT.

This clonotype is a singleton in its sample. V and J are TRBV29-1 and TRBJ2-7; unclear D gene. V lost 1 base to trimming and J lost 2 bases, with 12 bases between them. The CDR3 totals 14 residues. From germline, CDR1 is SQVTM and CDR2 ANQGSEA. The CDR3 DNA is TGCAGCGTTGAAGCCCGCAGTGCCCCCTACGAGCAGTACTTC. This sequence encodes CSVEARSAPYEQYF.